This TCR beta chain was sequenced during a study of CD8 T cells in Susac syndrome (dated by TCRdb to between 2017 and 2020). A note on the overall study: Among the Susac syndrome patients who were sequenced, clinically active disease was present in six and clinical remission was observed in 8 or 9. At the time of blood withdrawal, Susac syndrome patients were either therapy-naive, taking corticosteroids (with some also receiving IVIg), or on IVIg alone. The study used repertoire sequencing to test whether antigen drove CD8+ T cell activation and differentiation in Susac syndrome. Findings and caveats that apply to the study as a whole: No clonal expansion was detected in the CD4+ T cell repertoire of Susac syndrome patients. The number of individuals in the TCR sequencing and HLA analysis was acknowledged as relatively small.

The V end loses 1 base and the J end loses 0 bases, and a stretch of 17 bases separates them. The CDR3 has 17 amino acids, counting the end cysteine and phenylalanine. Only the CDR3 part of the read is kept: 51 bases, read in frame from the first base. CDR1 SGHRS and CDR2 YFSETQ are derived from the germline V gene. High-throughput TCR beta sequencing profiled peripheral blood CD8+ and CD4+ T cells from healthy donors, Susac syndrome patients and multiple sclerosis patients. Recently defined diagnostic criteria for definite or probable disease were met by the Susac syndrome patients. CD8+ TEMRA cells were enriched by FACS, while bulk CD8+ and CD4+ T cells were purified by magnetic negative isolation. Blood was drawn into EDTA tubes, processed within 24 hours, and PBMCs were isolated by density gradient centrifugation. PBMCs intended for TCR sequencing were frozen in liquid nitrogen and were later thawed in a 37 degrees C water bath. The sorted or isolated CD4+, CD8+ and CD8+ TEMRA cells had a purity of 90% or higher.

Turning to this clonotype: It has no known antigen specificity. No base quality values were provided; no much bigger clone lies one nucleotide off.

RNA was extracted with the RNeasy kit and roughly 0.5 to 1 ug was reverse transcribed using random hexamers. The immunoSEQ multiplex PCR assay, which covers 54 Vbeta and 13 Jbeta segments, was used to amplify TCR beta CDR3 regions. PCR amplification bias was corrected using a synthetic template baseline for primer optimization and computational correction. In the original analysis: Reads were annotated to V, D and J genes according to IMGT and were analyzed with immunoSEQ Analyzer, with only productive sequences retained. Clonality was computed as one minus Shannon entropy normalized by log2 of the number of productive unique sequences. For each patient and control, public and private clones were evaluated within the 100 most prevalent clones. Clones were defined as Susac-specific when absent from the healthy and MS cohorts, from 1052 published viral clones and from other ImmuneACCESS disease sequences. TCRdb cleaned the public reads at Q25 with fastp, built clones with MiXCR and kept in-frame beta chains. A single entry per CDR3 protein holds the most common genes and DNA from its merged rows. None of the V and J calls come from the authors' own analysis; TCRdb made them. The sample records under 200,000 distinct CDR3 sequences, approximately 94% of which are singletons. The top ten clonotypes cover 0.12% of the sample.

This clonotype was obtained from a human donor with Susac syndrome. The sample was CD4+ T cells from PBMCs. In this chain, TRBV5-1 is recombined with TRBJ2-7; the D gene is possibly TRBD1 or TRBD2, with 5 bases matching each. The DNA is TGCGCCAGCAGCTTGACCCCACCGGGGCAGAGCTCCTACGAGCAGTACTTC. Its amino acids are CASSLTPPGQSSYEQYF.